The 29 T cell receptor beta chains presented below share a single source sample, sequenced in a study of CD8 T cells in Susac syndrome. About 0.5 to 1 ug RNA was reverse transcribed with random hexamers. TCRdb re-called the immunoSEQ multiplex PCR reads with MiXCR, one entry per CDR3 protein. Here the sample spans hundreds of thousands of distinct CDR3 sequences, around 96% being singletons. Sample: CD4+ T cells from PBMCs. These receptors came from a human donor with multiple sclerosis.

The CDR3 reads CASSQERGDVYEQYF. In DNA, the CDR3 is TGTGCCAGCAGCCAAGAAAGGGGGGACGTCTACGAGCAGTACTTC. The chain uses TRBV3-1 and TRBJ2-7, with D tentatively TRBD1 or TRBD2 (6 bases each). The CDR3 loop spans 15 amino acids. Germline values: CDR1 LGHDT, CDR2 YNNKEL (reference sequence). V gave up 0 bases and J gave up 3 bases, with 12 bases separating them.

This sequence joins TRBV20-1 and TRBJ2-5; 11 bases are a match to TRBD2. V trimming: 0 bases; J trimming: 2 bases; junction bases outside the gene matches: 2. CDR3 length: 15 residues. Germline lookup yields CDR1 DFQATT and CDR2 SNEGSKA (reference sequence). The CDR3 DNA is TGCAGTGCTAGAGATCGACTAGCGGGGCAAGAGACCCAGTACTTC. This codes for CSARDRLAGQETQYF.

The rearrangement links TRBV7-2 to TRBJ2-5; no clear D. The V gene lost 0 bases and the J gene lost 1 base, with 3 bases spanning the gap. The V gene's germline CDR1 is SGHTA and CDR2 FQGNSA. This CDR3 has 13 amino acids. This CDR3 reads CASSLARQETQYF. The CDR3 DNA reads as TGTGCCAGCAGCTTAGCGCGCCAAGAGACCCAGTACTTC.

A few counts support this clonotype. The chain employs TRBV6-5 and TRBJ1-6; D remains ambiguous. V shed 0 bases and J shed 6 bases, with 0 bases lying between them. Germline CDR1 is MNHEY and CDR2 is SVGAGI. This CDR3 is 12 amino acids long. This CDR3 reads CASSYSNSPLHF. The DNA of the CDR3 is TGTGCCAGCAGTTACTCTAATTCACCCCTCCACTTT.

The rearrangement links TRBV24-1 to TRBJ2-1; 11 nucleotides agree with TRBD2. CDR3 length: 13 residues. Germline trimming cut 3 bases from V and 15 bases from J; bases unmatched to any gene: 6. The germline gives CDR1 KGHDR, CDR2 SFDVKD. The CDR3 loop reads CATSDTSGRAAFF. CDR3 bases: TGTGCCACCAGTGATACTAGCGGGAGAGCGGCGTTCTTC.

V and J are TRBV9 and TRBJ2-1; TRBD2 might be the D (5 bases). V dropped 4 bases and J dropped 7 bases, with 15 bases sitting between them. CDR3 length: 14 amino acids. Germline assignment: CDR1 SGDLS and CDR2 YYNGEE. The CDR3 region is CASSREPSWNEQFF. DNA of the CDR3: TGTGCCAGCAGCAGAGAACCTAGCTGGAATGAGCAGTTCTTC. The variable domain in full, with the rest retrieved from reference TRBV9 and TRBJ2-1, is DSGVTQTPKHLITATGQRVTLRCSPRSGDLSVYWYQQSLDQGLQFLIQYYNGEERAKGNILERFSAQQFPDLHSELNLSSLELGDSALYFCASSREPSWNEQFFGPGTRLTVL.

CDR3 loop: CASSRDRMNTEAFF. The CDR3 DNA reads as TGTGCCAGCAGTCGTGACAGAATGAACACTGAAGCTTTCTTT. This chain joins TRBV5-6 and TRBJ1-1; D perhaps matches TRBD1 (5 bases). CDR3 length equals 14 residues. Germline CDR1 and CDR2: SGHDT and YYEEEE. Trimming cost V 5 bases and J 0 bases, with 11 bases left between them. The full variable domain, with the rest looked up from reference TRBV5-6 and TRBJ1-1, is DAGVTQSPTHLIKTRGQQVTLRCSPKSGHDTVSWYQQALGQGPQFIFQYYEEEERQRGNFPDRFSGHQFPNYSSELNVNALLLGDSALYLCASSRDRMNTEAFFGQGTRLTVV.

V and J are TRBV29-1 and TRBJ1-2; weak D call: TRBD1 (5 bases). Germline CDR1 SQVTM, CDR2 ANQGSEA. The V end lost 6 bases, the J end lost 3 bases, and 17 bases lay between the germline ends. This CDR3 is built from 14 residues. The CDR3 nucleotides are TGCAGCGTGGTTCGCGTGGGCAGGGACTATGGCTACACCTTC. Translated, it gives CSVVRVGRDYGYTF.

The chain is built from TRBV5-1 and TRBJ2-4, with TRBD2 matching over 8 bases. CDR3 length equals 15 residues. Per germline, CDR1 SGHRS and CDR2 YFSETQ. After removal of 3 bases from V and 2 bases from J, the junction contained 4 bases not matched to a gene. CDR3 sequence reads: CASSSSGGPKNIQYF. In DNA form, the CDR3 reads TGCGCCAGCAGCTCGAGCGGGGGCCCCAAAAACATTCAGTACTTC.

The chain links TRBV5-1 to TRBJ2-5; D unresolved. The germline gives CDR1 SGHRS, CDR2 YFSETQ. V was cut by 3 bases and J by 4 bases, with 10 bases left in between. The CDR3 extends over 13 amino acids. The chain's CDR3 is CASSYGGVETQYF. The CDR3 bases are TGCGCCAGCAGCTACGGTGGGGTAGAGACCCAGTACTTC.

V gene TRBV20-1 combines with J gene TRBJ2-3; D may be TRBD1 (5 bases). The CDR3 covers 12 residues. Germline V gene data show CDR1 as DFQATT and CDR2 as SNEGSKA (reference sequence). The germline V and J ends were trimmed by 4 bases and 7 bases, with 12 bases remaining between them. This CDR3 is CSATRVFNTQYF. CDR3 sequence (DNA): TGCAGTGCTACCAGGGTTTTCAATACGCAGTATTTT.

V and J are TRBV20-1 and TRBJ2-7, with D perhaps matching TRBD2 (6 bases). Germline loops: CDR1 DFQATT, CDR2 SNEGSKA (reference sequence). This CDR3 is 15 amino acids long. V lost 0 bases and J lost 2, with 14 bases in between. The CDR3: CSARDRDFWTYEQYF. The CDR3 DNA reads TGCAGTGCTAGAGATCGGGACTTCTGGACCTACGAGCAGTACTTC.

V and J are TRBV7-2 and TRBJ1-2, with TRBD1 identical over 10 bases. Germline-derived CDR1 and CDR2 are SGHTA and FQGNSA. The CDR3 has 12 amino acids. Trimming removed 5 bases from V and 7 bases from J; junction bases left unmatched: 1. The CDR3 loop is CASSGDRGGYTF. In nucleotides, the CDR3 is TGTGCCAGCAGCGGGGACAGGGGTGGCTACACCTTC.

CDR3 region: CSVVRGDSNYGYTF. The CDR3 bases are TGCAGCGTTGTGCGCGGGGACAGTAACTATGGCTACACCTTC. V usage is TRBV29-1 and J usage is TRBJ1-2; TRBD1 agrees at 7 bases. Germline V lookup: CDR1 SQVTM, CDR2 ANQGSEA. V lost 4 bases, J lost 1 base, and 6 bases stayed unmatched. The CDR3 extends over 14 amino acids.

The rearrangement links TRBV20-1 to TRBJ1-5; 7 positions agree with TRBD1. This CDR3 has 14 amino acids. The germline V gene encodes CDR1 DFQATT and CDR2 SNEGSKA (reference sequence). J gave up 7 bases and V 0 bases, and 6 bases lay outside the gene matches. In DNA, the CDR3 is TGCAGTGCTAGAGATGACAGGGCGGGGCAGCCCCAGCATTTT. It codes for CSARDDRAGQPQHF.

The chain employs TRBV3-1 and TRBJ2-3, with a weak D call TRBD2 (5 bases). This CDR3 is 14 amino acids long. Germline V CDR1 and CDR2: LGHDT, YNNKEL (reference sequence). The V end lost 7 bases, the J end lost 2 bases, and 13 bases lay between the germline ends. The CDR3 DNA is TGTGCCAGCACCCCGGACTCAGCCACAGATACGCAGTATTTT. Its translation is CASTPDSATDTQYF.

This clonotype was seen just once. This chain uses TRBV29-1 with TRBJ2-3, with unresolved D. From germline, CDR1 is SQVTM and CDR2 ANQGSEA. V dropped 4 bases and J dropped 2 bases, with 7 bases sitting between them. CDR3 length equals 12 residues. The CDR3 reads CSVAGNTDTQYF. The CDR3 nucleotides read TGCAGCGTTGCCGGCAACACAGATACGCAGTATTTT.

The rearrangement joins TRBV5-6 to TRBJ2-5, with 9 nucleotides matching TRBD2. CDR1 and CDR2 (germline): SGHDT, YYEEEE. There are 15 residues in the CDR3. After removal of 4 bases from V and 2 bases from J, the junction contained 6 bases not matched to a gene. Here the CDR3 DNA reads TGTGCCAGCAGCCCAGGACTAGCGAGGCAAGAGACCCAGTACTTC. It codes for CASSPGLARQETQYF.

The chain uses TRBV20-1 and TRBJ2-7; 7 bases are shared with TRBD2. The ends lost 5 bases at V and 3 bases at J; junction bases unmatched: 10. The germline gives CDR1 DFQATT, CDR2 SNEGSKA (reference sequence). CDR3 length: 14 amino acids. CDR3 sequence (DNA): TGCAGTGCTCTTTCCCCCGGGAGGAACTACGAGCAGTACTTC. Translating it yields CSALSPGRNYEQYF.

The V gene is TRBV4-1, the J gene TRBJ2-1; D might be TRBD1 (5 bases). V was pared by 1 base and J by 10 bases, with 11 bases between. Looked up from germline, CDR1 is MGHRA and CDR2 is YSYEKL. The CDR3 contains 13 residues. In DNA, the CDR3 is TGCGCCAGCAGCCAAGCAGGGTTCGGGGAGCAGTTCTTC. Protein: CASSQAGFGEQFF.

The gene calls are TRBV2 and TRBJ1-4, with TRBD1 as a possible D gene (6 bases). The CDR3 totals 12 residues. Germline loops: CDR1 SNHLY, CDR2 FYNNEI. Trimming removed 5 bases at V and 8 bases at J, with 9 bases between. This CDR3 reads CASSTGLEKLFF. The CDR3, as DNA: TGTGCCAGCAGTACAGGGCTGGAAAAACTGTTTTTT.

The V call is TRBV9, the J call TRBJ2-2; D not certain. The CDR3 spans 17 residues. Germline V gene lookup returns CDR1 SGDLS and CDR2 YYNGEE. The V end lost 0 bases, the J end lost 4 bases, and 16 bases lay between the germline ends. The CDR3 DNA sequence: TGTGCCAGCAGCGTAGACTGGCACAGTTGGTCCACCGGGGAGCTGTTTTTT. It encodes CASSVDWHSWSTGELFF.

This chain uses TRBV3-1 with TRBJ1-1; no clear D. This CDR3 is 13 amino acids long. Germline CDR1 is LGHDT and CDR2 is YNNKEL (reference sequence). The ends were cut back, 4 bases at V and 5 bases at J, with 11 bases in the middle. CDR3 in amino acids: CASSLFPGTEAFF. CDR3 sequence (DNA): TGTGCCAGCAGCCTATTCCCGGGGACTGAAGCTTTCTTT.

A single count supports this clonotype. The chain employs TRBV13 and TRBJ2-7; D ambiguous. Trimming took 6 bases from V and 1 from J, leaving 13 bases between them. The CDR3 contains 14 residues. Germline lookup yields CDR1 PRHDT and CDR2 FYEKMQ (reference sequence). This CDR3 is CASRSTTGSYEQYF. CDR3 DNA: TGTGCCAGCAGGTCGACAACCGGGTCCTACGAGCAGTACTTC.

This clonotype occurred once. This chain connects TRBV9 to TRBJ2-1, with D possibly being TRBD1 or TRBD2 (5 bases each). The CDR3 length is 16 residues. Germline values: CDR1 SGDLS, CDR2 YYNGEE. The germline V and J ends were trimmed by 4 bases and 0 bases, with 14 bases remaining between them. Here the CDR3 DNA reads TGTGCCAGCAGCCCCCAGCAGAGGGGCTCCTACAATGAGCAGTTCTTC. This translates into CASSPQQRGSYNEQFF.

The chain links TRBV24-1 to TRBJ2-3; D is undetermined. The V gene lost 3 bases and the J gene lost 9 bases, with 9 bases spanning the gap. The CDR3 covers 12 residues. Germline-derived CDR1 and CDR2 are KGHDR and SFDVKD. The CDR3 is CATSDNIGTQYF. The CDR3 region has the DNA TGTGCCACCAGTGATAACATAGGGACGCAGTATTTT.

The chain employs TRBV27 and TRBJ1-4; a possible D gene is TRBD1 (5 bases). The CDR3 runs 14 residues. CDR1 is MNHEY and CDR2 is SMNVEV in the germline V gene (reference sequence). V gave up 3 bases and J gave up 5 bases, with 10 bases separating them. CDR3: CASSLRQSNEKLFF. CDR3 nucleotide sequence: TGTGCCAGCAGTTTGAGACAGTCAAATGAAAAACTGTTTTTT.

V gene TRBV12-3 or TRBV12-4 combines with J gene TRBJ2-5; possible D gene TRBD1, 6 bases. V lost 6 bases, J lost 2 bases, and 13 bases lay in between. The CDR3 contains 14 residues. CDR3 sequence: CASSPLGTQETQYF. CDR3 DNA sequence: TGTGCCAGCAGCCCCCTAGGGACACAAGAGACCCAGTACTTC.

The V call is TRBV9, the J call TRBJ2-3; 7 bases are shared with TRBD1. Trimming cost V 4 bases and J 2 bases; bases outside gene matches: 7. Germline CDR1 reads SGDLS; CDR2 reads YYNGEE. The length of the CDR3 is 15 residues. CDR3 nucleotide sequence: TGTGCCAGCAGCCCCCGGGACAGCAACACAGATACGCAGTATTTT. It specifies CASSPRDSNTDTQYF.